This TCR beta chain was obtained from a study of T-cell memory formation after mild COVID-19. Study outcomes and limitations: CD4+ bias marked clones expanding day 15 to 37, unlike balanced contracting clones. Unconfirmed was the SARS-CoV-2 specificity of second-wave clones that peaked on day 37. The CD4+ clones that contracted clustered mainly within CM and EM, and the CD8+ clones concentrated in EMRA. There were some responding clones in pre-infection memory, which suggested that cross-reactive memory had joined.

The CDR3 loop spans 15 amino acids. CDR1 and CDR2 from the germline V gene are SQVTM and ANQGSEA. Germline trimming cut 0 bases from V and 4 bases from J; bases unmatched to any gene: 8. As for this clonotype: Its matching antigen is unknown.

TCRdb re-called the 5' RACE reads through MiXCR, storing one row per CDR3 protein. The sample shows about 560,000 distinct CDR3 sequences, roughly 22% of them seen only once. The chain employs TRBV29-1 and TRBJ1-2; 7 positions agree with TRBD1. The sequence was obtained from an adult woman who had mild COVID-19 (a few samples of this study predate the infection). Cell type and time point are not known. Sequencing was done on a sample of PBMCs or a T cell subset sorted from them (not recorded which). CDR3 in amino acids: CSVEEGQSHSYGYTF. CDR3 nucleotide sequence: TGCAGCGTTGAAGAGGGACAGAGCCATTCCTATGGCTACACCTTC.